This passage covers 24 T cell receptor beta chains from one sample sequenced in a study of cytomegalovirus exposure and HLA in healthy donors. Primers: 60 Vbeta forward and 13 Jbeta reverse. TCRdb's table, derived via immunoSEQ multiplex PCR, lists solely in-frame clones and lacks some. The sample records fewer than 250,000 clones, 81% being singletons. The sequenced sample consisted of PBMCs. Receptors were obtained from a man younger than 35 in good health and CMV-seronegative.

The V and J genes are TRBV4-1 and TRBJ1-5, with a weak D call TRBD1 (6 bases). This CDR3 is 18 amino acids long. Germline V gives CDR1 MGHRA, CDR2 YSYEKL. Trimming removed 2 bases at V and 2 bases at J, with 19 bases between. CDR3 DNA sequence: TGCGCCAGCAGCCAAATGGGGAGGGGGTTGATTGGCAATCAGCCCCAGCATTTT. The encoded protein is CASSQMGRGLIGNQPQHF.

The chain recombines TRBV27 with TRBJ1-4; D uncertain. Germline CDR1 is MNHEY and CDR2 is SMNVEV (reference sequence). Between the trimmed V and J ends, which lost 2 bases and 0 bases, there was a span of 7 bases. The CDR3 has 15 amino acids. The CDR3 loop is CASSLNPATNEKLFF. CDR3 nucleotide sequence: TGTGCCAGCAGTTTAAATCCTGCAACTAATGAAAAACTGTTTTTT.

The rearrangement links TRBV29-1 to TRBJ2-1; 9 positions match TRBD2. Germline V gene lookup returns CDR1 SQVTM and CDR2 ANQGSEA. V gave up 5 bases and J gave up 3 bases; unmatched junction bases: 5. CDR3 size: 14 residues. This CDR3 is CSVRSGGFYNEQFF. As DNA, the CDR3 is TGCAGCGTTCGGAGCGGGGGGTTCTACAATGAGCAGTTCTTC.

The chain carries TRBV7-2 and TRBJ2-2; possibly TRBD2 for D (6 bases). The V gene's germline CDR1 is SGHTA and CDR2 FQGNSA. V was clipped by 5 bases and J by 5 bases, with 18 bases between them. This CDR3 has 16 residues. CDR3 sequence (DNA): TGTGCCAGCAGCCCGCCGGGACTCGCGGGGACCGGGGAGCTGTTTTTT. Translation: CASSPPGLAGTGELFF. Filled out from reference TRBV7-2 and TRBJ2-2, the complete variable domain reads GAGVSQSPSNKVTEKGKDVELRCDPISGHTALYWYRQSLGQGLEFLIYFQGNSAPDKSGLPSDRFSAERTGGSVSTLTIQRTQQEDSAVYLCASSPPGLAGTGELFFGEGSRLTVL.

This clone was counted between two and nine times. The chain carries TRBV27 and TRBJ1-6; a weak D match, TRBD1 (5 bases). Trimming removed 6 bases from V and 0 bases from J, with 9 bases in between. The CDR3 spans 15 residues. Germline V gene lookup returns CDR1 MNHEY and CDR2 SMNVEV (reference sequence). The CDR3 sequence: CASRHRSSYNSPLHF. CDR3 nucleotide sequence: TGTGCCAGCAGACACAGGAGCTCCTATAATTCACCCCTCCACTTT.

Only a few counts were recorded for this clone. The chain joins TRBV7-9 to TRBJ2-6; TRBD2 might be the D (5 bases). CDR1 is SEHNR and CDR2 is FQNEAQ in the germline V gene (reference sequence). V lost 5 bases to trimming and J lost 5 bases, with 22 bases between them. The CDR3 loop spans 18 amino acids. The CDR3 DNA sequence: TGTGCCAGCAGCCCCAAAACCACAAGGACTCGGCGGGCCAACGTCCTGACTTTC. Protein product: CASSPKTTRTRRANVLTF.

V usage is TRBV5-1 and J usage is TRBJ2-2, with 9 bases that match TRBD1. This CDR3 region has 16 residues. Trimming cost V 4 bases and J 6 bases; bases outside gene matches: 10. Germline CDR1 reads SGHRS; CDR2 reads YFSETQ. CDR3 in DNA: TGCGCCAGCAGCAGCGGGACAGGGAGAGGGTCCGGGGAGCTGTTTTTT. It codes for CASSSGTGRGSGELFF.

CDR3 nucleotides: TGTGCCAGCAGCTCATGGACTAGCGGGGGGGCCTTGAACAATGAGCAGTTCTTC. Its protein is CASSSWTSGGALNNEQFF. V and J are TRBV11-2 and TRBJ2-1; TRBD2 matches 15 bases. Trimming took 4 bases from V and 5 from J; bases not matched to a gene: 9. Germline CDR1 is SGHAT and CDR2 is FQNNGV. The CDR3 totals 18 residues.

The DNA for the CDR3 is TGTGCCAGCAGCGTAGGGCTTCAGTTTGGCTACACCTTC. Protein: CASSVGLQFGYTF. The V gene is TRBV9, the J gene TRBJ1-2; D not certain. The CDR3 sequence is 13 residues long. Germline loops: CDR1 SGDLS, CDR2 YYNGEE. V was shortened by 0 bases and J by 7 bases, with 10 bases between the two germline ends.

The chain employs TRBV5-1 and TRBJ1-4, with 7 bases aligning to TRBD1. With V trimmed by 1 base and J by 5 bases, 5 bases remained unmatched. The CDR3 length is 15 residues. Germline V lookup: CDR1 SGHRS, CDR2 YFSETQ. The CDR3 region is CASSLSARGNEKLFF. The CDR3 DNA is TGCGCCAGCAGCTTGTCTGCCAGGGGGAATGAAAAACTGTTTTTT.

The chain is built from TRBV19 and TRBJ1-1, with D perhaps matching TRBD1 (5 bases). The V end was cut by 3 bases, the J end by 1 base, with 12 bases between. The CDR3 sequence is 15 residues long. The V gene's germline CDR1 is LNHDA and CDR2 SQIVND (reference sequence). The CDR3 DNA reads TGTGCCAGTAGTATTGTAAGACAGCCGAACACTGAAGCTTTCTTT. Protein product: CASSIVRQPNTEAFF.

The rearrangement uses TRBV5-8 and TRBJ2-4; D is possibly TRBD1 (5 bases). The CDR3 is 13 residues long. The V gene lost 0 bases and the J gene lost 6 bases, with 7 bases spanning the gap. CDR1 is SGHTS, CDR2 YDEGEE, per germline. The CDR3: CASSLARVNIQYF. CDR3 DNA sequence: TGTGCCAGCAGCTTGGCCAGGGTAAACATTCAGTACTTC.

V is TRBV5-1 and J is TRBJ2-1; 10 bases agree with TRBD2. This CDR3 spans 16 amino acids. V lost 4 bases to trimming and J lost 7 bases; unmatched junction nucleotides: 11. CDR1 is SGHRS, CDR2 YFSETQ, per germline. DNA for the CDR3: TGCGCCAGCAGCACATACACTAGCGGGATGAAGAATGAGCAGTTCTTC. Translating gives CASSTYTSGMKNEQFF.

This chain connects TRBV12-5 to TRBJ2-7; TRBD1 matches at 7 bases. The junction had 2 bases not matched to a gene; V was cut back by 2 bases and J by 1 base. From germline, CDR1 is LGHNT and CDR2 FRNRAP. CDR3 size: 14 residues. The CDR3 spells CASGLPGQSYEQYF. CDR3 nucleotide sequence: TGTGCTAGTGGTTTGCCGGGACAGTCCTACGAGCAGTACTTC.

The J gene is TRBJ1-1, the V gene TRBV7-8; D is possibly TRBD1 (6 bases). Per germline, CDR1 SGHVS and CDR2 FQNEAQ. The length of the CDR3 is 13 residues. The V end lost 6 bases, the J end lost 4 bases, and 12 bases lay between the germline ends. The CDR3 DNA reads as TGTGCCAGCAGAAAGGGGGGGGGCACTGAAGCTTTCTTT. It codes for CASRKGGGTEAFF. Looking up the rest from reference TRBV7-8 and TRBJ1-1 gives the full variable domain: GAGVSQSPRYKVAKRGQDVALRCDPISGHVSLFWYQQALGQGPEFLTYFQNEAQLDKSGLPSDRFFAERPEGSVSTLKIQRTQQEDSAVYLCASRKGGGTEAFFGQGTRLTVV.

CDR3 nucleotide sequence: TGTGCCAGCAGCAACAGGATTGGTGAGCAGTTCTTC. Its protein is CASSNRIGEQFF. J is TRBJ2-1 and V is TRBV7-2; D is possibly TRBD1 (5 bases). The CDR3 is made up of 12 amino acids. Germline V gives CDR1 SGHTA, CDR2 FQGNSA. V was cut by 5 bases and J by 9 bases, with 11 bases left in between.

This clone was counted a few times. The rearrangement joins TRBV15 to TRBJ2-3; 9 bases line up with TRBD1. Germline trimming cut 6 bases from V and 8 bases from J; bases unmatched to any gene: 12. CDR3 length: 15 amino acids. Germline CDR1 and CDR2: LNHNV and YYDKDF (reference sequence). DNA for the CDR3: TGTGCCACCAGTCCCCCGGGACAGGGTTCGGTTACGCAGTATTTT. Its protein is CATSPPGQGSVTQYF.

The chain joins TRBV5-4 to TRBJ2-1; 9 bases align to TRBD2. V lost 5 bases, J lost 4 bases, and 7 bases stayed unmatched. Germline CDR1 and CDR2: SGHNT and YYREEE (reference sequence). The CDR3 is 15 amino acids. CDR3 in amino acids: CASRANSGSYNEQFF. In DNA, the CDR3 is TGTGCCAGCAGAGCAAATAGCGGGAGTTACAATGAGCAGTTCTTC.

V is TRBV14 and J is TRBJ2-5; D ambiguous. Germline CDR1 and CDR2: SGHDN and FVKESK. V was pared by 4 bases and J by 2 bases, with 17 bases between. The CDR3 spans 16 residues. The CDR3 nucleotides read TGTGCCAGCAGCCCTACAGAATTTTGGCGACAAGAGACCCAGTACTTC. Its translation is CASSPTEFWRQETQYF.

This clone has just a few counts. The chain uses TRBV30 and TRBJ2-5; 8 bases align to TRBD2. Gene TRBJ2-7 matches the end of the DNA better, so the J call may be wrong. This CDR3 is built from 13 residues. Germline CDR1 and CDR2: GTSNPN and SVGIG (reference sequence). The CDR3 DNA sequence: TGTGCCTGGGGACCGGGGGGGACCTACGAGCAGTACTTC. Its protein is CAWGPGGTYEQYF.

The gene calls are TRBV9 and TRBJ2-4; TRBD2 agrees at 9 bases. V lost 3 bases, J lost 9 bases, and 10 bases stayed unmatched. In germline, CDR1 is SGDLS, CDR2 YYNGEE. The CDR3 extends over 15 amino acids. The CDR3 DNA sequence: TGTGCCAGCAGCGCAGCCCAGACTAGCGGAGGCATTCAGTACTTC. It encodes CASSAAQTSGGIQYF.

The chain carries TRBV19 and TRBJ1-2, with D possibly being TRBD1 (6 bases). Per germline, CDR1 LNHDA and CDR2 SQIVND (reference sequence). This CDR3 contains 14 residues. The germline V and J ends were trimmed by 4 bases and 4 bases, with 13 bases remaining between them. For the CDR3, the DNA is TGTGCCAGTAGTACACAGGGTCCCGTCTATGGCTACACCTTC. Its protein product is CASSTQGPVYGYTF.

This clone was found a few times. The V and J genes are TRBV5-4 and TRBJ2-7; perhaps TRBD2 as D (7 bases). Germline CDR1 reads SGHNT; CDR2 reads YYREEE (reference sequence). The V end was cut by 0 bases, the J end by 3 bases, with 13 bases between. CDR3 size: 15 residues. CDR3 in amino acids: CASSLAEGGNYEQYF. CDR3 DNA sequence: TGTGCCAGCAGCTTGGCGGAGGGGGGGAACTACGAGCAGTACTTC.

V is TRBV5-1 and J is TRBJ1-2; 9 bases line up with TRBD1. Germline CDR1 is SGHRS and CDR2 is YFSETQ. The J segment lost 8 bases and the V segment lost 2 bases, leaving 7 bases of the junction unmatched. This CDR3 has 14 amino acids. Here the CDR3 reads CASSLLQGAEGYTF. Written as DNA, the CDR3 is TGCGCCAGCAGCTTACTACAGGGGGCCGAGGGCTACACCTTC. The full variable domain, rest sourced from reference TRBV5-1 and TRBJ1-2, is KAGVTQTPRYLIKTRGQQVTLSCSPISGHRSVSWYQQTPGQGLQFLFEYFSETQRNKGNFPGRFSGRQFSNSRSEMNVSTLELGDSALYLCASSLLQGAEGYTFGSGTRLTVV.